This entry lists 22 T cell receptor beta chains sequenced from one sample in a study of early T cells in non-severe SARS-CoV-2 infection. A single record per CDR3 protein comes from TCRdb applying MiXCR to the 5' RACE reads. The sample shows 46,000 or so distinct CDR3 sequences, 4% to 4.5% of them seen only once. Source material: whole blood. All receptors come from an adult who was a healthcare worker with PCR-confirmed SARS-CoV-2 infection or an uninfected control (not recorded which).

This clonotype was seen repeatedly, ten times or more. The chain employs TRBV7-6 and TRBJ2-1; 7 nucleotides agree with TRBD1. The junction had 16 bases not matched to a gene; V was cut back by 4 bases and J by 10 bases. Germline V gene data show CDR1 as SGHVS and CDR2 as FNYEAQ. This CDR3 spans 16 amino acids. Written as DNA, the CDR3 is TGTGCCAGCAGCTCGGGCACACACAGGGGTATGGGGGAGCAGTTCTTC. It is translated as CASSSGTHRGMGEQFF.

This clonotype was seen ten or more times. The CDR3 bases are TGTGCCAGCAGTGAAGCTAAGAGGGGGCGCATCAATGAGCAGTTCTTC. The encoded protein is CASSEAKRGRINEQFF. This chain uses TRBV6-1 with TRBJ2-1, with 7 bases identical to TRBD1. Germline V gene lookup returns CDR1 MNHNS and CDR2 SASEGT. The CDR3 totals 16 residues. J lost 6 bases, V lost 0 bases, and 8 bases had no gene match.

This clonotype was seen many times. The chain carries TRBV7-2 and TRBJ1-4; 10 nucleotides align to TRBD1. Germline CDR1 is SGHTA and CDR2 is FQGNSA. This CDR3 is built from 17 residues. After removal of 1 base from V and 4 bases from J, the junction contained 6 bases not matched to a gene. The CDR3 coding sequence is TGTGCCAGCAGCTTAGTCGGGACAGGGGCCCTTAATGAAAAACTGTTTTTT. It specifies CASSLVGTGALNEKLFF.

This clonotype was counted ten times or more. The gene calls are TRBV30 and TRBJ2-7; 12 nucleotides match TRBD2. V shed 5 bases and J 7 bases; nucleotides not matched to a gene: 9. This CDR3 has 14 amino acids. Per germline, CDR1 GTSNPN and CDR2 SVGIG (reference sequence). In nucleotides, the CDR3 is TGTGCCTGGTCTAGCGGGGGGGCGGCGAGAGAGCAGTACTTC. The encoded protein is CAWSSGGAAREQYF. The whole variable domain, filled in from reference TRBV30 and TRBJ2-7, reads SQTIHQWPATLVQPVGSPLSLECTVEGTSNPNLYWYRQAAGRGLQLLFYSVGIGQISSEVPQNLSASRPQDRQFILSSKKLLLSDSGFYLCAWSSGGAAREQYFGPGTRLTVT.

There are many counts of this clonotype. This sequence joins TRBV29-1 and TRBJ2-2; D may correspond to TRBD1 or TRBD2 (5 bases each). The CDR3 is made up of 13 amino acids. Germline CDR1 is SQVTM and CDR2 is ANQGSEA. V was clipped by 6 bases and J by 4 bases, with 12 bases between them. In DNA, the CDR3 is TGCAGCGTCGGGACGTCGGGCACCGGGGAGCTGTTTTTT. Protein product: CSVGTSGTGELFF.

This chain joins TRBV7-8 and TRBJ2-2, with D perhaps matching TRBD2 (6 bases). Trimming took 7 bases from V and 6 from J, leaving 18 bases between them. The CDR3 is 15 residues long. The germline gives CDR1 SGHVS, CDR2 FQNEAQ. CDR3 amino acids: CASTTTWRDAGELFF. The DNA of the CDR3 is TGTGCCAGCACCACAACCTGGAGGGATGCCGGGGAGCTGTTTTTT.

This clonotype was found many times. This chain connects TRBV10-1 to TRBJ2-7; a possible D gene is TRBD1 (6 bases). CDR3 length equals 13 residues. CDR1 and CDR2 from the germline V gene are WNHNN and SYGVQD (reference sequence). Trimming took off 4 bases at V and 6 bases at J, with 13 bases between the two ends. CDR3 loop: CASSAMLTGEQYF. The CDR3 DNA reads as TGCGCCAGCAGTGCAATGTTGACAGGCGAGCAGTACTTC.

V is TRBV7-8 and J is TRBJ2-2; D is perhaps TRBD1 (6 bases). Deletions cut 4 bases from V and 1 base from J, with 10 bases between. CDR1 SGHVS and CDR2 FQNEAQ come from the germline V gene. The CDR3 length is 15 residues. CDR3 in DNA: TGTGCCAGCAGCTCACCGGGACAGAACACCGGGGAGCTGTTTTTT. It yields the protein CASSSPGQNTGELFF.

V and J are TRBV27 and TRBJ2-1; possibly TRBD2 for D (6 bases). The CDR3 has 13 amino acids. Germline CDR1 and CDR2: MNHEY and SMNVEV (reference sequence). DNA for the CDR3: TGTGAACTACAGTGGGGGGTTAGCAATGAGCAGTTCTTC. Protein: CELQWGVSNEQFF.

This clonotype appeared many times. The chain is built from TRBV11-2 and TRBJ2-5; TRBD2 matches at 10 bases. Germline CDR1 and CDR2: SGHAT and FQNNGV. J gave up 4 bases and V 5 bases, and 7 bases lay outside the gene matches. The CDR3 runs 15 residues. The CDR3 sequence: CASSLRAGGLETQYF. The CDR3, as DNA: TGTGCCAGCAGCCTCCGAGCGGGAGGGCTAGAGACCCAGTACTTC. The full variable domain, rest sourced from reference TRBV11-2 and TRBJ2-5, is EAGVAQSPRYKIIEKRQSVAFWCNPISGHATLYWYQQILGQGPKLLIQFQNNGVVDDSQLPKDRFSAERLKGVDSTLKIQPAKLEDSAVYLCASSLRAGGLETQYFGPGTRLLVL.

The J gene is TRBJ2-1, the V gene TRBV4-1, with a possible D match to TRBD2 (6 bases). From germline, CDR1 is MGHRA and CDR2 YSYEKL. V shed 4 bases and J shed 10 bases, with 20 bases lying between them. The CDR3 runs 15 residues. The CDR3 sequence is CASSLQPSGLIEQFF. CDR3 coding DNA: TGCGCCAGCAGCCTTCAACCCTCGGGACTGATCGAGCAGTTCTTC.

The V gene is TRBV5-5, the J gene TRBJ2-7, with D perhaps matching TRBD1 (5 bases). The V end was cut by 4 bases, the J end by 5 bases, with 13 bases between. From germline, CDR1 is SGHKS and CDR2 YYEKEE (reference sequence). The CDR3 covers 13 residues. The CDR3 DNA reads TGTGCCAGCAGCACGGACATGTTTGACGAGCAGTACTTC. It translates to CASSTDMFDEQYF.

At least ten counts were recorded for this clonotype. This rearrangement joins TRBV24-1 to TRBJ1-5; D is undetermined. The CDR3 length is 13 residues. Per the germline V gene, CDR1 is KGHDR and CDR2 is SFDVKD. Deletions cut 3 bases from V and 7 bases from J, with 9 bases between. Written as DNA, the CDR3 is TGTGCCACCAGTGATCGCGTCGAGCAGCCCCAGCATTTT. Its translation: CATSDRVEQPQHF.

This clonotype was seen ten or more times. The V gene is TRBV21-1, the J gene TRBJ2-1; whether TRBD1, the table's D call, matches the DNA was not checked. TRBV21-1 is flagged as a pseudogene. The CDR3 totals 16 residues. This chain's CDR3 is CASSNSGRAYRNEQFF. The CDR3 bases are TGTGCCAGCAGCAATTCGGGGCGAGCCTACAGAAATGAGCAGTTCTTC.

CDR3 in DNA: TGTGCCAGCAGTGAAGTTGGCGGCAATCAGCCCCAGCATTTT. Protein product: CASSEVGGNQPQHF. The chain uses TRBV6-1 and TRBJ1-5; the D is unclear. Between the trimmed V and J ends, which lost 1 base and 2 bases, there was a span of 6 bases. The CDR3 has 14 amino acids. Germline loops: CDR1 MNHNS, CDR2 SASEGT.

This clonotype was found many times. The chain employs TRBV5-5 and TRBJ2-6, with D hard to call. In germline, CDR1 is SGHKS, CDR2 YYEKEE (reference sequence). The CDR3 consists of 17 residues. V was pared by 0 bases and J by 0 bases, with 10 bases between. CDR3 coding DNA: TGTGCCAGCAGCTTGGATTCAGGTCACTCTGGGGCCAACGTCCTGACTTTC. Translated, it gives CASSLDSGHSGANVLTF.

The chain is built from TRBV2 and TRBJ1-4, with D unresolved. Per the germline V gene, CDR1 is SNHLY and CDR2 is FYNNEI. This CDR3 comprises 13 residues. V was trimmed by 7 bases and J by 8 bases, leaving 14 bases between them. The DNA of the CDR3 is TGTGCCAGCACTATGGACCGTCGGGAAAAACTGTTTTTT. It specifies CASTMDRREKLFF.

This clonotype was seen repeatedly, ten times or more. V and J are TRBV21-1 and TRBJ1-3; whether TRBD1, the table's D call, matches the DNA was not checked. TRBV21-1 is a known pseudogene. This CDR3 is built from 23 residues. The CDR3 reads CASSKNPENYLFGQFLSGNTIYF. CDR3 DNA: TGTGCCAGCAGCAAAAATCCCGAAAACTACCTCTTTGGACAGTTTCTCTCTGGAAACACCATATATTTT.

This clonotype was detected ten times or more. The rearrangement uses TRBV27 and TRBJ2-2; no firm D call. V lost 4 bases, J lost 3 bases, and 6 bases lay in between. Germline assignment: CDR1 MNHEY and CDR2 SMNVEV (reference sequence). The CDR3 length is 13 residues. The CDR3 loop is CASSWMDTGELFF. The CDR3 nucleotides are TGTGCCAGCAGTTGGATGGACACCGGGGAGCTGTTTTTT.

This clonotype was recorded at least ten times. The chain joins TRBV14 to TRBJ2-3; TRBD1 aligns across 7 bases. This CDR3 is 14 amino acids long. Germline CDR1 is SGHDN and CDR2 is FVKESK. V lost 6 bases and J lost 4; bases outside the gene matches: 7. The DNA for the CDR3 is TGTGCCAGCAGGCCCTCCACAGGGGCAGATACGCAGTATTTT. Translating it yields CASRPSTGADTQYF.

This clonotype was picked up many times. The chain uses TRBV30 and TRBJ2-1; TRBD2 aligns across 8 bases. This CDR3 contains 13 residues. CDR1 is GTSNPN, CDR2 SVGIG, per germline (reference sequence). V gave up 3 bases and J gave up 9 bases; unmatched junction bases: 7. CDR3 residues: CAWRDREGVEQFF. CDR3 nucleotides: TGTGCCTGGAGGGATCGGGAGGGCGTTGAGCAGTTCTTC.

This clonotype has ten or more counts. V is TRBV5-4 and J is TRBJ2-1; D possibly matches TRBD1 or TRBD2 (5 bases each). CDR3 size: 15 residues. V dropped 4 bases and J dropped 3 bases, with 14 bases sitting between them. The germline V gene has CDR1 SGHNT and CDR2 YYREEE (reference sequence). This CDR3 reads CASSRSGPLYNEQFF. CDR3 coding DNA: TGTGCCAGCAGCCGATCGGGACCACTCTACAATGAGCAGTTCTTC.